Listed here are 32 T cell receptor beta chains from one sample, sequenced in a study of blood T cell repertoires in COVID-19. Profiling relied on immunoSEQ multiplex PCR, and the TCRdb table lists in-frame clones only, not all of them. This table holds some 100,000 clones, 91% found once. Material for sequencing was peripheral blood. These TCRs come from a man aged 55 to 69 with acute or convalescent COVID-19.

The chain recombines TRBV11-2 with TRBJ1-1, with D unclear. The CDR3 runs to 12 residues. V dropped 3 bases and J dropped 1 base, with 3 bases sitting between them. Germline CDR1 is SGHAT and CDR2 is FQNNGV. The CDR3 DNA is TGTGCCAGCAGCTTCAGGAACACTGAAGCTTTCTTT. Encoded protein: CASSFRNTEAFF.

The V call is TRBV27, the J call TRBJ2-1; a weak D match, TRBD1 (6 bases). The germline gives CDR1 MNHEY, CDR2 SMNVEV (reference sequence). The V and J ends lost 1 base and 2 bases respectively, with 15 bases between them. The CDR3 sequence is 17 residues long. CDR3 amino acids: CASSLYRGRGTYNEQFF. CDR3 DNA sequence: TGTGCCAGCAGTTTATATCGGGGCAGGGGCACCTACAATGAGCAGTTCTTC.

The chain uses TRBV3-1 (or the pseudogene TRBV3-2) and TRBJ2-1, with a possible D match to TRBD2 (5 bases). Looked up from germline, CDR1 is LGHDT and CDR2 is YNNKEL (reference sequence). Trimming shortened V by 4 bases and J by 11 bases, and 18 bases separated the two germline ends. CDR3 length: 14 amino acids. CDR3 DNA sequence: TGTGCCAGCAGCCCTATGATGGTGGCGGGCCAGCAGTTCTTC. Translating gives CASSPMMVAGQQFF.

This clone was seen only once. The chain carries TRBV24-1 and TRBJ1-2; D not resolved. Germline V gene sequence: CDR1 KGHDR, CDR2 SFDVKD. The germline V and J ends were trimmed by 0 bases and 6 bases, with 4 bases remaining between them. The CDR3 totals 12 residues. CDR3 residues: CATSDLNNGYTF. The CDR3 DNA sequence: TGTGCCACCAGTGATTTGAACAATGGCTACACCTTC.

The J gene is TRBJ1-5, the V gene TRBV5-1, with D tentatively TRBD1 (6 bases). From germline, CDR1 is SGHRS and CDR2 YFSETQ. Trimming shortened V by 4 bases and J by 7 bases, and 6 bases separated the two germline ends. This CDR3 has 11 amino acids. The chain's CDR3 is CASSRGQPQHF. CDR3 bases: TGCGCCAGCAGCAGGGGGCAGCCCCAGCATTTT.

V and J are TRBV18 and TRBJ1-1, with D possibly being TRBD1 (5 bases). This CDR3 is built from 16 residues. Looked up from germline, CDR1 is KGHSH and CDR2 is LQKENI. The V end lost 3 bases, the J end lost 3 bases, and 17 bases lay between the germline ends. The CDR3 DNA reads TGTGCCAGCTCACCGGTGAACTGGTTAGGGGACACTGAAGCTTTCTTT. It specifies CASSPVNWLGDTEAFF. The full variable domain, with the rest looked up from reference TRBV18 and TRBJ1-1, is NAGVMQNPRHLVRRRGQEARLRCSPMKGHSHVYWYRQLPEEGLKFMVYLQKENIIDESGMPKERFSAEFPKEGPSILRIQQVVRGDSAAYFCASSPVNWLGDTEAFFGQGTRLTVV.

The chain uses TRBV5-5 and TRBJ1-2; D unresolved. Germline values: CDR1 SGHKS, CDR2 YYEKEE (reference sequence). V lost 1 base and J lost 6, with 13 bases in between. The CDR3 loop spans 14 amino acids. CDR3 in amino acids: CASSLLAESNGYTF. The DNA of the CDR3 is TGTGCCAGCAGCTTGTTGGCGGAAAGCAATGGCTACACCTTC.

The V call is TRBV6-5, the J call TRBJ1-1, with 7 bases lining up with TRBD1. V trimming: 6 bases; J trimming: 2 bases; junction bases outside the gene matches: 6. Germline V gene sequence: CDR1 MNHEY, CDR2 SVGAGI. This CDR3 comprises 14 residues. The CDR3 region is CASRTRQGNTEAFF. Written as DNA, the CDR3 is TGTGCCAGCAGAACACGACAGGGCAACACTGAAGCTTTCTTT.

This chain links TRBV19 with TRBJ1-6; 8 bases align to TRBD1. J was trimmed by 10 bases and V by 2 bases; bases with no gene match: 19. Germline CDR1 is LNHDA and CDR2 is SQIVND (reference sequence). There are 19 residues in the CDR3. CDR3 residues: CASSITRGTGLMVRSPLHF. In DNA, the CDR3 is TGTGCCAGTAGTATAACAAGGGGGACAGGCCTTATGGTACGGTCACCCCTCCACTTT.

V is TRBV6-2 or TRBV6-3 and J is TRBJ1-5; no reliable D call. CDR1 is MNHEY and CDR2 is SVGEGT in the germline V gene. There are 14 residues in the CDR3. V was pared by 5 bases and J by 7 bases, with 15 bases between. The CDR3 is CASSPVGPAQPQHF. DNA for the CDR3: TGTGCCAGCAGTCCCGTGGGCCCCGCACAGCCCCAGCATTTT.

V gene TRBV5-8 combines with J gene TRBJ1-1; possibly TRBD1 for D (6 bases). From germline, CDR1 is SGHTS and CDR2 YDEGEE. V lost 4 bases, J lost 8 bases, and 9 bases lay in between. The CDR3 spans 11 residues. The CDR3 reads CASSRTVEAFF. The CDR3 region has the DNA TGTGCCAGCAGCCGGACAGTCGAAGCTTTCTTT.

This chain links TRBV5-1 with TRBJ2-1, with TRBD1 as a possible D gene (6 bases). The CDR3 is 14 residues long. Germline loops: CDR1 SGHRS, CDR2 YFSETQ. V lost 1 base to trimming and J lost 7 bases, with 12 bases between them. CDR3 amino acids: CASSLLQGGNEQFF. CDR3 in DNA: TGCGCCAGCAGCTTGTTACAGGGCGGGAATGAGCAGTTCTTC.

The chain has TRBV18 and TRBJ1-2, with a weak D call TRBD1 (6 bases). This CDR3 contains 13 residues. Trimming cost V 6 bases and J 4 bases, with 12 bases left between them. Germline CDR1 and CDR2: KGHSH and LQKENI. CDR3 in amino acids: CASSPDSTYGYTF. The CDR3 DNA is TGTGCCAGCTCCCCGGACAGTACCTATGGCTACACCTTC.

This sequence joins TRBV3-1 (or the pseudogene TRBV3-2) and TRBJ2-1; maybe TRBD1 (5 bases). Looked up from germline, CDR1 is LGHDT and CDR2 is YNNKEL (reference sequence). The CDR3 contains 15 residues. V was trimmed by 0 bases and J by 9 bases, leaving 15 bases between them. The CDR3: CASSQEVGAAVEQFF. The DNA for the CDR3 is TGTGCCAGCAGCCAAGAGGTTGGGGCGGCGGTTGAGCAGTTCTTC.

The chain's CDR3 is CASSESSGPSTDTQYF. CDR3 nucleotide sequence: TGCGCCAGCAGTGAGAGTAGCGGGCCTAGCACAGATACGCAGTATTTT. The rearrangement joins TRBV10-2 to TRBJ2-3; TRBD2 agrees at 7 bases. Germline trimming cut 2 bases from V and 0 bases from J; bases unmatched to any gene: 5. The CDR3 runs to 16 residues. Germline assignment: CDR1 WSHSY and CDR2 SAAADI.

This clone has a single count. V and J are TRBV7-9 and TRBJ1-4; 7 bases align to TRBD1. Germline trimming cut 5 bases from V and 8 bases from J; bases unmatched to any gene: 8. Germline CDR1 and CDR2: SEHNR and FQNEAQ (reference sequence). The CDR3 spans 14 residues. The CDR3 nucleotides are TGTGCCAGCAGCCTGACAGGGCCAAGGGAAAAACTGTTTTTT. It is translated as CASSLTGPREKLFF.

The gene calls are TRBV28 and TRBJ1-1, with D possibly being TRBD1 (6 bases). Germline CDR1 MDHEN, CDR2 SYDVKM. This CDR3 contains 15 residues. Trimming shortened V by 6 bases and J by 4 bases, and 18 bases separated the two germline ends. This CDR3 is CASSLLLTGSTEAFF. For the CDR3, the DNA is TGTGCCAGCAGCCTCTTGTTAACAGGGAGCACTGAAGCTTTCTTT.

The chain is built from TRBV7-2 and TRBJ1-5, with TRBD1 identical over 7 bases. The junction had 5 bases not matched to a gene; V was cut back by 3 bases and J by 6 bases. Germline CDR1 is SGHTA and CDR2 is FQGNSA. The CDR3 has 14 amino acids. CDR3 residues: CASSFDRDGQPQHF. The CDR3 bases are TGTGCCAGCAGCTTCGACAGGGACGGTCAGCCCCAGCATTTT.

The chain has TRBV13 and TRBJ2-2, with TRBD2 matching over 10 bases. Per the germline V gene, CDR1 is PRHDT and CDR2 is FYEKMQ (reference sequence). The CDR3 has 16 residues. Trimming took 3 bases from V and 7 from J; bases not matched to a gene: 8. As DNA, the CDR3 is TGTGCCAGCAGCTTTTCAAGCGGGAGGGCCTTCGGGGAGCTGTTTTTT. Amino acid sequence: CASSFSSGRAFGELFF.

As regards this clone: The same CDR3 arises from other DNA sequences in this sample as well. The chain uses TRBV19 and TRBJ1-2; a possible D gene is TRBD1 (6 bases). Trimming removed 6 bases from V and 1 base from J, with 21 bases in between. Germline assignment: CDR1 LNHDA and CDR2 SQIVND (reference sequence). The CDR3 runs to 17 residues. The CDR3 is CASRRERDRGFNYGYTF. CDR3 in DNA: TGTGCCAGTAGGAGAGAGCGGGATAGGGGGTTTAACTATGGCTACACCTTC.

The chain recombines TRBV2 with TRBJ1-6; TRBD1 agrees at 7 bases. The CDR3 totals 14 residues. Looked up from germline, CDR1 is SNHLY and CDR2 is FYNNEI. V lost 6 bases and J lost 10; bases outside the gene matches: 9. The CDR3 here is CASRITGAESPLHF. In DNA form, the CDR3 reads TGTGCCAGCAGGATAACAGGGGCGGAATCACCCCTCCACTTT.

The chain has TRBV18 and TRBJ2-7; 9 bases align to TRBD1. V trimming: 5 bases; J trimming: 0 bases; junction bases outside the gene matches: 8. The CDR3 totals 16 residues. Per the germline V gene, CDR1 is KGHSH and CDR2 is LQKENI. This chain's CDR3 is CASSSGTGKLSYEQYV. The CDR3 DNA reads TGTGCCAGCTCATCCGGGACAGGGAAACTCTCCTACGAGCAGTACGTC.

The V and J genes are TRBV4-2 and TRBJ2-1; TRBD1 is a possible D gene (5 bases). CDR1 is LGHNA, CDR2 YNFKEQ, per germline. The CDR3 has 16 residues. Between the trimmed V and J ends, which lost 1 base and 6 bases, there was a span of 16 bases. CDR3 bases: TGTGCCAGCAGCCAAGTTCAGACAGCCCTCTCCAATGAGCAGTTCTTC. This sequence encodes CASSQVQTALSNEQFF.

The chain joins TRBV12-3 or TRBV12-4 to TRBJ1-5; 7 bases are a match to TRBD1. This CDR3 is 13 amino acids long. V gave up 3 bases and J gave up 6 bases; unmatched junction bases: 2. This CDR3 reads CASSLTGSQPQHF. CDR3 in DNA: TGTGCCAGCAGTTTGACAGGGAGTCAGCCCCAGCATTTT.

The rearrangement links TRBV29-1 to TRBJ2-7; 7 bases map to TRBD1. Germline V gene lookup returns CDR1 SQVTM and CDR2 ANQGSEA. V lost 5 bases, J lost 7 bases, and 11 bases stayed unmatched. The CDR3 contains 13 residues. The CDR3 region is CSVFSNRGREQYF. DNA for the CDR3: TGCAGCGTTTTCTCAAACAGGGGAAGGGAGCAGTACTTC.

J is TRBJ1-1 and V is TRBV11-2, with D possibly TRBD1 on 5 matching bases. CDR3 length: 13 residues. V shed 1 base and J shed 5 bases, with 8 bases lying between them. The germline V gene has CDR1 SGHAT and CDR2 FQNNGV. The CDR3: CASSLGRQTEAFF. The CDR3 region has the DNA TGTGCCAGCAGCTTAGGCCGACAGACTGAAGCTTTCTTT. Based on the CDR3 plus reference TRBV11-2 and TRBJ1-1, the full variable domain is EAGVAQSPRYKIIEKRQSVAFWCNPISGHATLYWYQQILGQGPKLLIQFQNNGVVDDSQLPKDRFSAERLKGVDSTLKIQPAKLEDSAVYLCASSLGRQTEAFFGQGTRLTVV.

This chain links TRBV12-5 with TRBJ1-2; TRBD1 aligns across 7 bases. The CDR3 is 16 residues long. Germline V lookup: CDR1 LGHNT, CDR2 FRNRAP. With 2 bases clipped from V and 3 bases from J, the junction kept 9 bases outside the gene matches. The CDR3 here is CASGLSGQWSYYGYTF. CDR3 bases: TGTGCTAGTGGTTTGTCGGGACAGTGGTCTTACTATGGCTACACCTTC.

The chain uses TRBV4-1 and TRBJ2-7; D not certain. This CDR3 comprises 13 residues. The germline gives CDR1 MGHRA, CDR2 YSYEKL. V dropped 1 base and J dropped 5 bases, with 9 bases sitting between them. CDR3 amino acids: CASSQVEFDEQYF. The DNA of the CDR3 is TGCGCCAGCAGCCAAGTAGAGTTTGACGAGCAGTACTTC.

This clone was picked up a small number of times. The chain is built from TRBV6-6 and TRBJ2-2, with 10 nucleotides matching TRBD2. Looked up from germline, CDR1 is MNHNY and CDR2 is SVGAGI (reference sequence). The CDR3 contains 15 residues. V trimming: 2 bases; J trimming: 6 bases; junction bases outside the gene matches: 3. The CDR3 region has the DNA TGTGCCAGCAGTTACGATGGGACTAGCGCCGGGGAGCTGTTTTTT. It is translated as CASSYDGTSAGELFF.

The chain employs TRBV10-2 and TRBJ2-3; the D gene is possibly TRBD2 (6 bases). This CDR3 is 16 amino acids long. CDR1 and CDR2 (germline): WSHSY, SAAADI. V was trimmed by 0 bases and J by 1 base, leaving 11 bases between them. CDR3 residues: CASSESAIAGTDTQYF. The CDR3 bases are TGCGCCAGCAGTGAGTCGGCGATAGCGGGCACAGATACGCAGTATTTT.

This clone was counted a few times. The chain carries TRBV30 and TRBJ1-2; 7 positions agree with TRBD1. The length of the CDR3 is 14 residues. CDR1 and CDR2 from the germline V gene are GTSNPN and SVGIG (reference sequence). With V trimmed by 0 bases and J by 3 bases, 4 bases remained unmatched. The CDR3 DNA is TGTGCCTGGAGTGTAGACAGGGAATACTATGGCTACACCTTC. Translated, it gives CAWSVDREYYGYTF.

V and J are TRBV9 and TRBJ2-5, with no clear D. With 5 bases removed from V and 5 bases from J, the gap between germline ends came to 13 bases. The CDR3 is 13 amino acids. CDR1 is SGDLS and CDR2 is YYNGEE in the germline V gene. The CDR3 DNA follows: TGTGCCAGCAGTTTAGGAGTAAGGGAGACCCAGTACTTC. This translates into CASSLGVRETQYF.